Below, one T cell receptor (beta chain) is given with its context. The antigen remains unidentified. Sequenced by immunoSEQ multiplex PCR; TCRdb stores in-frame clones only, minus some. Among 450,000 to 650,000 clones listed, roughly four fifths were seen once. V lost 2 bases to trimming and J lost 2 bases; unmatched junction nucleotides: 9. This CDR3 has 16 amino acids. Germline V gene data show CDR1 as SGHTA and CDR2 as FQGTGA. The data originate from a study of shared clonotypes between healthy human individuals. About the study: Donor composition was a couple of women and three men, aged 18 to 49. Study-wide points: The researchers took only blood, and tissue repertoires probably look different.

The sample taken for sequencing was PBMCs. This sequence joins TRBV7-3 and TRBJ2-7, with 7 nucleotides matching TRBD2. This sequence was found in a woman in her forties in good health. Some clones in this sample may be carry-over from other donors' samples. CDR3 amino acids: CASSLRSGTKTYEQYF. The CDR3 DNA reads as TGTGCCAGCAGCTTACGTTCCGGGACTAAAACCTACGAGCAGTACTTC.